The following is a T cell receptor beta chain sequence with its context. Its antigen is as yet unknown. One end of the junction does not line up with germline, which may come from a read error. The sample originates from a study of T cells in Graves' hyperthyroidism and ophthalmopathy. RNA transcripts provided the source from which TCR beta CDR3 regions were amplified. In the first-round RT-PCR of the TCR CDR3, the HTBI primer set was used. TCRdb processed the multiplex PCR reads anew with MiXCR; each CDR3 protein has one entry. Here the sample spans fewer than 550,000 distinct CDR3 sequences, approximately 14% being singletons. Broader study findings: From stable hyperthyroidism, ophthalmopathy was set apart by a 13 V-J model.

Germline lookup yields CDR1 KGHSH and CDR2 LQKENI. The CDR3 runs to 16 residues. The source of this sequence is a woman between 18 and 29 years old with Graves' hyperthyroidism. This chain connects TRBV18 to TRBJ2-7, with 8 bases aligning to TRBD1. The sample consisted of blood. CDR3 residues: CASSPRRSGGAYERYF. The CDR3 DNA reads as TGTGCCAGCTCACCACGAAGGTCAGGGGGCGCCTACGAGCGGTACTTC.